These T cell receptor beta chains were read from a single sample in a study of shared clonotypes between healthy human individuals. Generated by immunoSEQ multiplex PCR, the TCRdb table keeps only in-frame clones and is missing some. Among around 500,000 clones listed, 60% to 80% were seen once. The material sequenced was PBMCs. Receptor source: a woman between 40 and 55 years old in good health. Some clones in this sample may be carry-over from other donors' samples. The CDR3 runs from the conserved cysteine through the conserved F or W. D genes are given only for firm matches. Not every row has a clone size; where given, it reads once, few, many or a size class.

-,-,TRBV29-1,TRBJ2-2,TGCGCTTCCGGGCAATACACCGGGGAGCTGTTTTTT,CASGQYTGELFF
-,-,TRBV7-2,TRBJ2-3,TGTGCCAGCAGCCCAGGCTATACGCAGTATTTT,CASSPGYTQYF
TRBD1,-,TRBV11-3,TRBJ1-1,TGTGCCAGCAGCCCGGCCGGGACAGCCACTGAAGCTTTCTTT,CASSPAGTATEAFF
TRBD2,-,TRBV30,TRBJ2-5,TGTGCCCGTAGGACTAGCGCGGGGGGGGAGACCCAGTACTTC,CARRTSAGGETQYF
-,few,TRBV2,TRBJ2-7,TGTGCCAGCAGTGGCCGGGGTGGGAGCTTCTACGAGCAGTACTTC,CASSGRGGSFYEQYF
-,few,TRBV30,TRBJ2-2,TGTGCCTGGACCCTAGGAGAGGCGGGGGAGCTGTTTTTT,CAWTLGEAGELFF
-,-,TRBV25-1,TRBJ2-7,TGTGCCAGCAGTGAAGGGGACCCTAGCGTCAACGAGCAGTACTTC,CASSEGDPSVNEQYF
-,-,TRBV5-1,TRBJ2-2,TGCGCCAGCAGCCTTGACAGGAACACCGGGGAGCTGTTTTTT,CASSLDRNTGELFF
-,-,TRBV6-6,TRBJ2-7,TGTGCCAGCATGGCAGGCGGCGAGCAGTACTTC,CASMAGGEQYF
-,-,TRBV30,TRBJ2-2,TGTGCCTGGACGTTAGGGATCGGGGAGCTGTTTTTT,CAWTLGIGELFF
TRBD1,-,TRBV28,TRBJ1-2,TGTGCCAGCAGTCCGGGACAGGGGGCCGATGGCTACACCTTC,CASSPGQGADGYTF
-,few,TRBV30,TRBJ2-2,TGTGCCTCAAACCCGACCAGCTGGATGGTTCGCACCGGGGAGCTGTTTTTT,CASNPTSWMVRTGELFF
TRBD2,-,TRBV28,TRBJ2-7,TGTGCCAGCAGTACTCCCACCGGGGGGACCCATGGGCAGTACTTC,CASSTPTGGTHGQYF
TRBD1,-,TRBV5-1,TRBJ2-3,TGCGCCAGCAGCTATGGACAGGGGGCCTATTCAAACACAGATACGCAGTATTTT,CASSYGQGAYSNTDTQYF
-,-,TRBV7-9,TRBJ2-5,TGTGCCAGCAGATTTGGACAGTCCCAAGAGACCCAGTACTTC,CASRFGQSQETQYF
TRBD2,-,TRBV7-2,TRBJ2-7,TGTGCCAGCAGCTTACTGGGTCAGGGAGGGTACGAGCAGTACTTC,CASSLLGQGGYEQYF
TRBD2,-,TRBV19,TRBJ2-1,TGTGCCAGTAGTCCCGGGACTAGCGGGACCCAGCAGTTCTTC,CASSPGTSGTQQFF
TRBD2,few,TRBV5-4,TRBJ2-5,TGTGCCAGCAGCTTGAAAGGGACTACCGTTCCGTACGTCCAGTACTTC,CASSLKGTTVPYVQYF
-,-,TRBV18,TRBJ2-4,TGTGCCAGCTCACCACCCTCGGCCAAAAACATTCAGTACTTC,CASSPPSAKNIQYF
-,-,TRBV5-1,TRBJ2-3,TGCGCCAGCAGCTTACTCGGACAGTTGAGCACAGATACGCAGTATTTT,CASSLLGQLSTDTQYF
-,-,TRBV11-3,TRBJ2-5,TGTGCCAGCAGCTTAGGAGTGAGAGACCAAGAGACCCAGTACTTC,CASSLGVRDQETQYF
-,-,TRBV7-9,TRBJ2-7,TGTGCCAGCAGCTTTCCCACTAGGGGAGCATTCTCCTACGAGCAGTACTTC,CASSFPTRGAFSYEQYF
TRBD1,-,TRBV7-1,TRBJ2-7,TGTGCCAGCAGCTTAGCGGTGAGAACAGGGGGACTGGGGTCCTACGAGCAGTACTTC,CASSLAVRTGGLGSYEQYF
-,-,TRBV5-1,TRBJ1-5,TGCGCCAGCAGCGCCTCCGGGGGCAATCAGCCCCAGCATTTT,CASSASGGNQPQHF
TRBD1,-,TRBV7-3,TRBJ2-3,TGTGCCAGCAGCTTAAGAGGGGGCACGTTGGGAGATACGCAGTATTTT,CASSLRGGTLGDTQYF
TRBD1,-,TRBV28,TRBJ2-7,TGTGCCAGCAGTACCGGGACAGGATCGATCTACGAGCAGTACTTC,CASSTGTGSIYEQYF
TRBD2,-,TRBV18,TRBJ2-7,TGTGCCAGCTCACTTAGCGGGAGTGGGGCCTACGAGCAGTACTTC,CASSLSGSGAYEQYF
-,-,TRBV30,TRBJ2-7,TGTGCCTGGACACTAAGCAGGGGTTCCTACGAGCAGTACTTC,CAWTLSRGSYEQYF
-,-,TRBV11-2,TRBJ2-7,TGTGCCAGCAGCTTATTCAGCGGACCTAAGCGGTTCTACGAGCAGTACTTC,CASSLFSGPKRFYEQYF
TRBD1,-,TRBV18,TRBJ2-3,TGTGCCAGCTCCCCAAACAGGGGGCGGTCAGATACGCAGTATTTT,CASSPNRGRSDTQYF
TRBD1,few,TRBV27,TRBJ2-7,TGTGCCAGTAGTTTAAGATTTTGGGGACAGGGGGCCTACGAGCAGTACTTC,CASSLRFWGQGAYEQYF
-,-,TRBV4-1,TRBJ1-1,TGCGCCAGCAGCCCCCGGCAGGGCACGAACACTGAAGCTTTCTTT,CASSPRQGTNTEAFF
-,few,TRBV2,TRBJ1-5,TGTGCCAGCAGCCGGGACACAGGTCAGCCCCAGCATTTT,CASSRDTGQPQHF
-,-,TRBV7-2,TRBJ1-1,TGTGCCAGCAGCTTAGAGTTTCCGGGAAACACTGAAGCTTTCTTT,CASSLEFPGNTEAFF
-,once,TRBV28,TRBJ2-7,TGTGCCAGCAGTTTACCCACGGACGGGAGCTCCTACGAGCAGTACTTC,CASSLPTDGSSYEQYF
TRBD2,-,TRBV5-4,TRBJ2-7,TGTGCCAGCAGCCGGGGACTAGCGGGAGGGGTCGAGCAGTACTTC,CASSRGLAGGVEQYF
-,-,TRBV19,TRBJ1-4,TGTGCCAGTAGTATCACGGCAGATAATGAAAAACTGTTTTTT,CASSITADNEKLFF
-,-,TRBV28,TRBJ1-1,TGTGCCAGCAGTTTATGGGGGGAAGGACGTGAAGCTTTCTTT,CASSLWGEGREAFF
-,-,TRBV5-4,TRBJ1-1,TGTGCCAGCAGCTTCGGGATGTTGAACACTGAAGCTTTCTTT,CASSFGMLNTEAFF
TRBD2,-,TRBV5-8,TRBJ2-7,TGTGCCAGCAGCTTGGATGAGGCTAGCGGGATATACGAGCAGTACTTC,CASSLDEASGIYEQYF
-,-,TRBV10-2,TRBJ1-2,TGCGCCAGCAGTGAGAATGGGGTGCGGGGCTACACCTTC,CASSENGVRGYTF
-,-,TRBV15,TRBJ2-5,TGTGCCACCAGCAGAGGTTTTGGCGATCTAGAGACCCAGTACTTC,CATSRGFGDLETQYF
-,-,TRBV19,TRBJ1-5,TGTGCCAGTAGTATACAGGGTAGCGGACAGCCCCAGCATTTT,CASSIQGSGQPQHF
-,-,TRBV30,TRBJ2-7,TGTGCCTGGAGTGTACGAAACTACGAGCAGTACTTC,CAWSVRNYEQYF
TRBD1,-,TRBV29-1,TRBJ2-7,TGCAGCGCTGGGAACGGACAGGGGATCTCCTACGAGCAGTACTTC,CSAGNGQGISYEQYF